This TCR beta chain was sequenced for a study of control samples from healthy donors and cancer patients. The CDR3 loop spans 15 amino acids. The ends were cut back, 0 bases at V and 3 bases at J, with 9 bases in the middle. The germline V gene has CDR1 PRHDT and CDR2 FYEKMQ (reference sequence). The protocol was immunoSEQ multiplex PCR, while the TCRdb copy is restricted to in-frame clones and leaves out a portion. This table has some 130,000 clones, roughly 90% appearing once. The genes are TRBV13 and TRBJ1-5, with unresolved D. The sequence derives from a man aged 18 to 29 in good health. The sequencing input was blood. CDR3 nucleotide sequence: TGTGCCAGCAGCTTAGGACGGAGACCCAATCAGCCCCAGCATTTT. Its translation: CASSLGRRPNQPQHF.